The clone carrying this T cell receptor beta chain was seen ten or more times. Its antigen is currently unknown. Bulk TCR library preparation followed previously described methods with listed TCR primers. Using its own MiXCR run on the PCR reads, TCRdb lists one record per CDR3 protein. The table includes about 330,000 distinct CDR3 sequences, roughly a quarter detected once. Naive CD8 T cells were FACS-sorted by CD8+CD4-CCR7+CD45RA+ markers. This sample was taken from a study of molecular identifiers for immune sequencing clone quantification. On the study more broadly: Naive CD8 RNA (about 19,000 or 110,000 cells) was divided into five aliquots, with four sequenced. Broader study findings: In naive cells, clones above 20 RNA copies held under 1% of molecules, whereas in effector cells they held over 99%.

This CDR3 has 14 amino acids. V dropped 8 bases and J dropped 1 base, with 12 bases sitting between them. Germline V gene lookup returns CDR1 MDHEN and CDR2 SYDVKM. Material: naive CD8+ T cells from blood, with Jurkat cell RNA spiked in. Subset specified: FACS-sorted CD8+CD4-CCR7+CD45RA+ naive T cells. This TCR came from a human donor in good health. Some libraries in this study had Jurkat cell RNA spiked in. The chain has TRBV28 and TRBJ1-5; D is unclear. The CDR3, as DNA: TGTGCCAGCCTTTTTGGAGGGAGCAATCAGCCCCAGCATTTT. This codes for CASLFGGSNQPQHF.